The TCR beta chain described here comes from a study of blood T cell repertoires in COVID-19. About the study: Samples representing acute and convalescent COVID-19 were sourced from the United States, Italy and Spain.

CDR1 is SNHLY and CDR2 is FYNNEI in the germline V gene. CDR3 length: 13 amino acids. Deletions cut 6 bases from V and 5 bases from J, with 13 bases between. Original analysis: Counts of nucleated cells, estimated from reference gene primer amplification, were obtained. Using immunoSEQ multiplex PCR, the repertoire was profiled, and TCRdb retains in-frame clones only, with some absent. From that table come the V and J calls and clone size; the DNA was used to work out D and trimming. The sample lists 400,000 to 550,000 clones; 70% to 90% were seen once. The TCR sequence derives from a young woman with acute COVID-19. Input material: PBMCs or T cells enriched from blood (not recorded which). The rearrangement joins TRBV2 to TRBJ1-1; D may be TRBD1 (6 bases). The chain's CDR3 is CASSANRETEAFF. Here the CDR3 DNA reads TGTGCCAGCAGCGCGAACAGGGAAACTGAAGCTTTCTTT.